Shown below are 18 T cell receptor beta chains from a single sample sequenced in a study of blood T cell repertoires in COVID-19. Profiled with immunoSEQ multiplex PCR; TCRdb holds only in-frame clones, not every one. The sample lists a few hundred thousand clones; approximately 90% were seen once. Source material: PBMCs or T cells enriched from blood (not recorded which). The receptors were gathered from a man aged 30 to 45 who had recovered from COVID-19.

The CDR3 sequence is CAISESSGQLSGNTIYF. DNA for the CDR3: TGTGCCATCAGTGAGTCGAGTGGGCAGCTCTCTGGAAACACCATATATTTT. The rearrangement uses TRBV10-3 and TRBJ1-3; D is ambiguous. CDR3 size: 17 residues. Germline loops: CDR1 ENHRY, CDR2 SYGVKD. Between the trimmed V and J ends, which lost 0 bases and 0 bases, there was a span of 12 bases.

About this clone itself: A read error may account for a junction end that differs from germline. The rearrangement links TRBV7-7 to TRBJ2-1; TRBD1 might be the D (6 bases). CDR3 length: 15 residues. Germline assignment: CDR1 SSHAT and CDR2 FNYEAQ (reference sequence). CDR3 DNA: TGTGCTAGCAGCACTTTGACAGGCTCCTACAATGAGCAGTTCTTC. Amino acid sequence: CASSTLTGSYNEQFF. Variable domain in full (rest from reference TRBV7-7 and TRBJ2-1): GAGVSQSPRYKVTKRGQDVTLRCDPISSHATLYWYQQALGQGPEFLTYFNYEAQPDKSGLPSDRFSAERPEGSISTLTIQRTEQRDSAMYRCASSTLTGSYNEQFFGPGTRLTVL.

The chain couples TRBV12-5 to TRBJ2-7; 8 bases align to TRBD2. J gave up 2 bases and V 7 bases, and 10 bases lay outside the gene matches. The CDR3 runs 15 residues. Germline CDR1 reads LGHNT; CDR2 reads FRNRAP. CDR3 in amino acids: CASDLVAGTPYEQYF. The CDR3 DNA reads as TGTGCTAGTGACTTAGTAGCGGGGACCCCCTACGAGCAGTACTTC.

In its sample, this clone was seen once. The V call is TRBV11-3, the J call TRBJ2-1; a weak D match, TRBD2 (5 bases). CDR3 length equals 13 residues. The germline gives CDR1 SGHNT, CDR2 YENEEA. Between the trimmed V and J ends, which lost 1 base and 5 bases, there was a span of 6 bases. CDR3 region: CASSLVANNEQFF. CDR3 nucleotide sequence: TGTGCCAGCAGCTTAGTAGCGAACAATGAGCAGTTCTTC.

The V call is TRBV5-1, the J call TRBJ2-7; 7 bases fit TRBD1. The CDR3 covers 15 residues. The germline V gene encodes CDR1 SGHRS and CDR2 YFSETQ. Losses at the gene ends were 3 bases for V and 1 base for J; bases not matched to a gene: 7. DNA of the CDR3: TGCGCCAGCAGCTCGGTCGGGACAGTTTCCTACGAGCAGTACTTC. As protein: CASSSVGTVSYEQYF.

This sequence joins TRBV27 and TRBJ2-1; 9 bases line up with TRBD2. The CDR3 is made up of 17 amino acids. In germline, CDR1 is MNHEY, CDR2 SMNVEV (reference sequence). V was pared by 5 bases and J by 4 bases, with 12 bases of the junction left unmatched. CDR3 region: CASSRAWGGGAYNEQFF. The DNA for the CDR3 is TGTGCCAGCAGTCGGGCTTGGGGCGGGGGGGCATACAATGAGCAGTTCTTC.

The V call is TRBV13, the J call TRBJ2-7; D ambiguous. Germline-derived CDR1 and CDR2 are PRHDT and FYEKMQ (reference sequence). The CDR3 spans 12 residues. V dropped 2 bases and J dropped 6 bases, with 8 bases sitting between them. The CDR3 loop is CASSLSRSEQYF. Here the CDR3 DNA reads TGTGCCAGCAGCTTATCCAGATCCGAGCAGTACTTC.

This sequence joins TRBV6-5 and TRBJ2-3, with D unclear. The CDR3 runs to 12 residues. The V gene's germline CDR1 is MNHEY and CDR2 SVGAGI. V lost 7 bases and J 0 bases, leaving 5 bases between the germline ends. As DNA, the CDR3 is TGTGCCAGCAATCCTAGCACAGATACGCAGTATTTT. It codes for CASNPSTDTQYF.

J is TRBJ1-4 and V is TRBV5-1; the D gene is possibly TRBD1 (6 bases). The CDR3 spans 14 residues. Trimming pared 1 base from V and 6 bases from J, leaving 10 bases between. Germline CDR1 is SGHRS and CDR2 is YFSETQ. This CDR3 is CASSLTGRDEKLFF. The DNA of the CDR3 is TGCGCCAGCAGCTTGACAGGGCGAGATGAAAAACTGTTTTTT. Complete variable domain (other parts from reference TRBV5-1 and TRBJ1-4): KAGVTQTPRYLIKTRGQQVTLSCSPISGHRSVSWYQQTPGQGLQFLFEYFSETQRNKGNFPGRFSGRQFSNSRSEMNVSTLELGDSALYLCASSLTGRDEKLFFGSGTQLSVL.

The chain couples TRBV7-2 to TRBJ2-7; D is unresolved. Germline V gene lookup returns CDR1 SGHTA and CDR2 FQGNSA. The CDR3 runs to 11 residues. Trimming removed 2 bases from V and 6 bases from J, with 5 bases in between. CDR3 sequence reads: CASSLMSEQYF. The CDR3 DNA is TGTGCCAGCAGCTTAATGAGCGAGCAGTACTTC.

The chain uses TRBV5-5 and TRBJ2-3; a weak D match, TRBD1 (6 bases). The germline V and J ends were trimmed by 6 bases and 5 bases, with 16 bases remaining between them. CDR1 is SGHKS, CDR2 YYEKEE, per germline (reference sequence). The CDR3 spans 14 residues. CDR3 residues: CASTPQGVGDTQYF. The DNA for the CDR3 is TGTGCCAGCACTCCACAGGGAGTTGGAGATACGCAGTATTTT.

The rearrangement joins TRBV9 to TRBJ1-2; D is ambiguous. The CDR3 is made up of 13 amino acids. Trimming took 5 bases from V and 3 from J, leaving 11 bases between them. Germline CDR1 reads SGDLS; CDR2 reads YYNGEE. DNA of the CDR3: TGTGCCAGCAGAGATACCCGGGACTATGGCTACACCTTC. The encoded protein is CASRDTRDYGYTF.

V and J are TRBV5-1 and TRBJ1-1; D is possibly TRBD1 (5 bases). The length of the CDR3 is 15 residues. Germline-derived CDR1 and CDR2 are SGHRS and YFSETQ. Trimming shortened V by 4 bases and J by 5 bases, and 18 bases separated the two germline ends. The CDR3 protein is CASSQNSVGGTEAFF. In DNA form, the CDR3 reads TGCGCCAGCAGCCAAAACTCAGTGGGGGGAACTGAAGCTTTCTTT.

This chain links TRBV10-3 with TRBJ2-3, with 9 positions matching TRBD2. Looked up from germline, CDR1 is ENHRY and CDR2 is SYGVKD. The V segment lost 4 bases and the J segment 3 bases; nucleotides outside the gene matches: 2. The CDR3 is 14 residues long. The CDR3 DNA reads as TGTGCCATCAGTGGCCTAGCGGGGACAGATACGCAGTATTTT. Amino acids: CAISGLAGTDTQYF.

The chain combines TRBV19 with TRBJ1-1; tentative D call: TRBD1 (5 bases). Germline lookup yields CDR1 LNHDA and CDR2 SQIVND (reference sequence). The CDR3 runs to 15 residues. V lost 3 bases and J 2 bases, leaving 13 bases between the germline ends. The DNA for the CDR3 is TGTGCCAGTAGTATCCAGACAGCAGTAAACACTGAAGCTTTCTTT. Translating gives CASSIQTAVNTEAFF.

The chain joins TRBV10-3 to TRBJ2-3, with D perhaps matching TRBD2 (6 bases). The V end lost 0 bases, the J end lost 3 bases, and 7 bases lay between the germline ends. Germline V gene lookup returns CDR1 ENHRY and CDR2 SYGVKD. The length of the CDR3 is 14 residues. The CDR3 coding sequence is TGTGCCATCAGTGAGTCTGGGGGGACAGATACGCAGTATTTT. Translated, it gives CAISESGGTDTQYF.

This sequence joins TRBV9 and TRBJ2-7; 11 bases match TRBD2. The germline gives CDR1 SGDLS, CDR2 YYNGEE. With 2 bases clipped from V and 6 bases from J, the junction kept 13 bases outside the gene matches. The CDR3 loop spans 17 amino acids. The CDR3 region is CASSVRPSGRFPGEQYF. In DNA, the CDR3 is TGTGCCAGCAGCGTGCGACCTAGCGGGAGGTTCCCGGGCGAGCAGTACTTC.

This chain links TRBV11-2 with TRBJ1-2; a weak D match, TRBD1 (5 bases). Germline V gene lookup returns CDR1 SGHAT and CDR2 FQNNGV. Trimming cost V 3 bases and J 3 bases, with 8 bases left between them. CDR3 length: 13 amino acids. The chain's CDR3 is CASSFQGDYGYTF. The CDR3 coding sequence is TGTGCCAGCAGCTTCCAAGGGGACTATGGCTACACCTTC.